This TCR beta chain originates from a study of post-analysis software for immune sequencing data (dated by TCRdb to between 2014 and 2017). Regarding the study in general: The recorded disease courses included relapsing-remitting, secondary progressive and progressive-relapsing multiple sclerosis, and some patients had no subtype annotation. The patient repertoires were set against around eleven previously published healthy control repertoires from donors whose ages ranged from roughly 6 to 25 years. A subset of samples was prepared in parallel using single-end sample barcoding, then pooled and co-amplified after Illumina adapter ligation.

About this clonotype itself: Its antigen is currently not known. No much larger clone exists at a distance of one base, and base qualities are not known.

General conclusions and limits of the study: When samples were clustered directly using the F measure, samples prepared in the same batch co-clustered strongly, which prompted a batch-effect correction. The multiple sclerosis patient group was slightly younger than the control group. Significantly lower normalized Chao1 diversity was found in multiple sclerosis patients than in controls, suggesting substantial peripheral T-cell clonal expansion.

Library method: PCR. Sequencing relied on an Illumina HiSeq 2500. To reduce PCR and sequencing biases, unique molecular identifiers were built into the TCR beta cDNA libraries. Some 500,000 cDNA molecules were obtained for every 1 to 10 million input T cells, so each molecule roughly corresponded to one T cell. The same protocol used for the earlier healthy control dataset was applied to prepare and sequence the patient libraries. Samples belonging to the same batch were prepared together, multiplexed and sequenced on a shared HiSeq lane. In the authors' own workflow: MIGEC handled the raw barcoded reads, throwing out single-read molecular identifier groups before consensus assembly and CDR3 extraction. VDJtools was used for post-analysis of the clonotype tables, and diversity was normalized by down-sampling every dataset to the size of the smallest sample. Repertoire overlap clustering matched CDR3 amino acid but not nucleotide sequences to correct batch-related cross-sample contamination. The public reads were reprocessed in TCRdb via fastp at Q25 and MiXCR, keeping in-frame beta chains. Identical CDR3 proteins give one entry, which carries the most common genes and DNA. The V and J calls were determined by TCRdb, not by the authors. The sample table shows roughly 200,000 distinct CDR3 sequences, and approximately 30% are seen once. The ten largest clones take up more than 3% of the sample.

To demonstrate the VDJtools post-analysis software, the study profiled TCR beta repertoires from the peripheral blood of 13 young patients with multiple sclerosis. Multiple sclerosis patients were children and adolescents aged about 6 to 16 years. The TCR sequence derives from a girl younger than 18 with multiple sclerosis. The sequenced sample consisted of blood.

Read as DNA, the sequence is TGCGCCAGCAGCCAAGTTTGGGACAGGAGAGAGGAGACTGAAGCTTTCTTT. Its translation is CASSQVWDRREETEAFF. Rearrangement joined TRBV4-1 to TRBJ1-1, with TRBD1 identical over 8 junction bases. The CDR3, cysteine through phenylalanine, is 17 amino acids long. Only the CDR3 region is kept as DNA, spanning 51 bases read in frame from base 1. V is pruned by 1 base and J by 5 bases, leaving 12 bases of the junction without a gene match. CDR1 is given as MGHRA and CDR2 as YSYEKL, both from the germline V gene.